Each of the 3 T cell receptor beta chains below was sequenced from the same sample in a study of shared clonotypes between healthy human individuals. Assay: immunoSEQ multiplex PCR; the TCRdb copy retains only in-frame clones and omits some. In the table there are approximately 2.5 million clones, around nine tenths of which are singletons. The sequenced material came from naive CD4+ T cells sorted from blood. Noted subset: CD45RA+ positively selected. These receptor sequences come from a man aged 18 to 30 in good health.

V and J are TRBV25-1 and TRBJ2-1; 11 positions match TRBD2. Looked up from germline, CDR1 is MGHDK and CDR2 is SYGVNS. This CDR3 region has 15 residues. V shed 4 bases and J 5 bases; nucleotides not matched to a gene: 4. CDR3 region: CASSGTSGSNNEQFF. CDR3 nucleotide sequence: TGTGCCAGCAGTGGAACTAGCGGGAGCAACAATGAGCAGTTCTTC.

This chain connects TRBV27 to TRBJ2-1; a possible D gene is TRBD1 (5 bases). Germline CDR1 and CDR2: MNHEY and SMNVEV (reference sequence). Trimming removed 3 bases at V and 5 bases at J, with 11 bases between. The length of the CDR3 is 14 residues. The CDR3 coding sequence is TGTGCCAGCAGTTTTCTACCCAGGGACAATGAGCAGTTCTTC. Protein product: CASSFLPRDNEQFF.

This chain uses TRBV5-6 with TRBJ2-7; TRBD2 might be the D (5 bases). Germline CDR1 reads SGHDT; CDR2 reads YYEEEE. The CDR3 totals 14 residues. The V end was cut by 2 bases, the J end by 1 base, with 10 bases between. CDR3 in DNA: TGTGCCAGCAGCTTTCGGGGAATTTCCTACGAGCAGTACTTC. Encoded protein: CASSFRGISYEQYF.